This paragraph reports one T cell receptor (beta chain). As handled by the study authors: Estimates of nucleated cell counts were drawn from the amplification of reference gene primers. Only in-frame clones appear in the TCRdb table, and some are missing; sequencing was by immunoSEQ multiplex PCR. The V and J calls and the clone size are those of that table, but D and trimming were determined from the DNA. The table has 250,000 or so clones, roughly 80% seen once. The data are from a study of blood T cell repertoires in COVID-19. Study-wide context: Sites in the United States, Italy and Spain provided acute and convalescent COVID-19 samples. Nucleic acid was either cDNA or gDNA, and it came from T cells, B-cell-depleted T cells, or PBMCs.

The CDR3 extends over 16 amino acids. Germline assignment: CDR1 SGDLS and CDR2 YYNGEE. The J segment lost 6 bases and the V segment lost 0 bases, leaving 5 bases of the junction unmatched. This clonotype originated in a woman in her 70s with acute or convalescent COVID-19. The chain links TRBV9 to TRBJ2-3, with 12 bases lining up with TRBD2. Sequencing was done on a sample of peripheral blood. CDR3 nucleotides: TGTGCCAGCAGCGTAGACCTAGCGGGGGGGCTGGATACGCAGTATTTT. The encoded protein is CASSVDLAGGLDTQYF.